These 24 T cell receptor beta chains were all obtained from the same sample, sequenced in a study of CD8 T cells in Susac syndrome. The authors reverse transcribed roughly 0.5 to 1 ug RNA with random hexamers. In TCRdb, the immunoSEQ multiplex PCR reads were re-called with MiXCR into one record per CDR3 protein. The sample carries 100,000 to 150,000 distinct CDR3 sequences, over 85% recorded once. The sequenced sample was CD4+ T cells from PBMCs. These receptors originate from a human donor in good health.

The genes are TRBV27 and TRBJ2-7; D remains ambiguous. Germline V gives CDR1 MNHEY, CDR2 SMNVEV (reference sequence). V lost 8 bases to trimming and J lost 6 bases, with 29 bases between them. This CDR3 has 17 residues. CDR3: CASPLRTQGPPCREQYF. CDR3 DNA sequence: TGTGCCAGCCCGCTTCGAACGCAAGGCCCCCCCTGTCGCGAGCAGTACTTC.

The rearrangement uses TRBV19 and TRBJ1-1; tentatively, D is TRBD1 (5 bases). Trimming removed 0 bases from V and 6 bases from J, with 8 bases in between. The CDR3 has 13 residues. CDR1 LNHDA and CDR2 SQIVND come from the germline V gene (reference sequence). CDR3 sequence reads: CASSIEGAAEAFF. The CDR3 DNA follows: TGTGCCAGTAGTATAGAAGGGGCCGCTGAAGCTTTCTTT.

V and J are TRBV4-2 and TRBJ2-2, with 7 positions matching TRBD2. Germline CDR1 and CDR2: LGHNA and YNFKEQ. The CDR3 runs 17 residues. With V trimmed by 0 bases and J by 3 bases, 7 bases remained unmatched. In nucleotides, the CDR3 is TGTGCCAGCAGCCAAGATGGGGGAGGGCCTGACACCGGGGAGCTGTTTTTT. Translated, it gives CASSQDGGGPDTGELFF.

This clonotype was picked up one time. This sequence joins TRBV29-1 and TRBJ1-1; D ambiguous. CDR3 length: 13 amino acids. V lost 5 bases and J lost 1, with 11 bases in between. CDR1 is SQVTM, CDR2 ANQGSEA, per germline. DNA for the CDR3: TGCAGCGTTAGGGTAGACGGGAACACTGAAGCTTTCTTT. Amino acids: CSVRVDGNTEAFF.

The chain combines TRBV4-3 with TRBJ1-2; no firm D call. The CDR3 has 13 amino acids. In germline, CDR1 is LGHNA, CDR2 YSLEER. The V and J ends lost 1 base and 2 bases respectively, with 5 bases between them. CDR3: CASSQAGNYGYTF. CDR3 sequence (DNA): TGCGCCAGCAGCCAAGCGGGCAACTATGGCTACACCTTC.

The rearrangement joins TRBV29-1 to TRBJ1-1; 7 bases agree with TRBD1. J was trimmed by 1 base and V by 4 bases; bases with no gene match: 3. This CDR3 comprises 13 residues. Germline CDR1 SQVTM, CDR2 ANQGSEA. Written as DNA, the CDR3 is TGCAGCGTTGGGCACAGGGGGAACACTGAAGCTTTCTTT. As protein: CSVGHRGNTEAFF.

The chain recombines TRBV10-3 with TRBJ2-5, with D possibly matching TRBD1 (5 bases). This CDR3 is built from 14 residues. With 2 bases removed from V and 2 bases from J, the gap between germline ends came to 9 bases. CDR1 is ENHRY, CDR2 SYGVKD, per germline. The CDR3 nucleotides are TGTGCCATCAGTGAGAGGGGTAATCAAGAGACCCAGTACTTC. It encodes CAISERGNQETQYF.

This chain connects TRBV2 to TRBJ2-2; D remains unclear. This CDR3 has 12 amino acids. Germline-derived CDR1 and CDR2 are SNHLY and FYNNEI. Trimming removed 7 bases from V and 4 bases from J, with 7 bases in between. The CDR3 reads CASKPTTGELFF. In nucleotides, the CDR3 is TGTGCCAGCAAGCCCACCACCGGGGAGCTGTTTTTT.

This chain joins TRBV30 and TRBJ1-5; a weak D match, TRBD1 (6 bases). The CDR3 runs to 15 residues. Germline lookup yields CDR1 GTSNPN and CDR2 SVGIG (reference sequence). V lost 3 bases, J lost 5 bases, and 17 bases lay in between. CDR3 DNA: TGTGCCTGGAGCACGGGGGGGGCCGTCGATCAGCCCCAGCATTTT. Its protein product is CAWSTGGAVDQPQHF.

V gene TRBV9 combines with J gene TRBJ2-2, with 11 bases fitting TRBD2. Germline V gives CDR1 SGDLS, CDR2 YYNGEE. V shed 1 base and J 5 bases; nucleotides not matched to a gene: 7. The CDR3 runs 17 residues. Here the CDR3 DNA reads TGTGCCAGCAGCGTAACTAGCGGGAGAGCGGGAACCGGGGAGCTGTTTTTT. Encoded protein: CASSVTSGRAGTGELFF.

V and J are TRBV15 and TRBJ1-4; 7 positions agree with TRBD1. The junction had 7 bases not matched to a gene; V was cut back by 1 base and J by 8 bases. This CDR3 comprises 15 residues. CDR1 LNHNV and CDR2 YYDKDF come from the germline V gene (reference sequence). The CDR3 nucleotides read TGTGCCACCAGCAGAGGGGGGGCAGGGGGAGAAAAACTGTTTTTT. This gives the protein CATSRGGAGGEKLFF. Complete variable domain (other parts from reference TRBV15 and TRBJ1-4): DAMVIQNPRYQVTQFGKPVTLSCSQTLNHNVMYWYQQKSSQAPKLLFHYYDKDFNNEADTPDNFQSRRPNTSFCFLDIRSPGLGDTAMYLCATSRGGAGGEKLFFGSGTQLSVL.

V is TRBV6-1 and J is TRBJ2-2; D possibly corresponds to TRBD1 (6 bases). The CDR3 contains 16 residues. Trimming shortened V by 6 bases and J by 6 bases, and 20 bases separated the two germline ends. The germline gives CDR1 MNHNS, CDR2 SASEGT. CDR3 loop: CASSDYRVKSAGELFF. CDR3 in DNA: TGTGCCAGCAGCGATTACAGGGTAAAATCGGCCGGGGAGCTGTTTTTT.

This chain joins TRBV29-1 and TRBJ2-1, with TRBD2 as a possible D gene (5 bases). The CDR3 is 13 residues long. Looked up from germline, CDR1 is SQVTM and CDR2 is ANQGSEA. V gave up 8 bases and J gave up 3 bases, with 14 bases separating them. The CDR3 nucleotides are TGCAGCATCCGGAGGACCAGCTACAATGAGCAGTTCTTC. This codes for CSIRRTSYNEQFF.

The V call is TRBV24-1, the J call TRBJ2-1, with D possibly being TRBD1 or TRBD2 (5 bases each). Germline assignment: CDR1 KGHDR and CDR2 SFDVKD. The CDR3 has 15 amino acids. V was shortened by 2 bases and J by 4 bases, with 11 bases between the two germline ends. The DNA of the CDR3 is TGTGCCACCAGTGATTCTCGGGACCCTTACAATGAGCAGTTCTTC. This gives the protein CATSDSRDPYNEQFF.

V usage is TRBV19 and J usage is TRBJ2-1; maybe TRBD2 (5 bases). The CDR3 is 13 residues long. Germline V gene lookup returns CDR1 LNHDA and CDR2 SQIVND (reference sequence). With 7 bases removed from V and 7 bases from J, the gap between germline ends came to 14 bases. This CDR3 reads CASKFRGENEQFF. The CDR3 bases are TGTGCCAGTAAGTTCCGGGGAGAAAATGAGCAGTTCTTC.

The chain uses TRBV7-8 and TRBJ2-7, with TRBD1 as a possible D gene (6 bases). Trimming left V 5 bases short and J 6 bases short, with 23 bases between. This CDR3 has 16 residues. CDR1 is SGHVS and CDR2 is FQNEAQ in the germline V gene. The CDR3 here is CASSAVEGVTLGEQYF. The DNA for the CDR3 is TGTGCCAGCAGCGCCGTTGAGGGGGTTACGTTGGGCGAGCAGTACTTC.

The rearrangement joins TRBV5-1 to TRBJ2-3, with a weak D call TRBD2 (5 bases). CDR1 and CDR2 (germline): SGHRS, YFSETQ. CDR3 length: 14 residues. Trimming cost V 4 bases and J 6 bases, with 15 bases left between them. The chain's CDR3 is CASSLGGSDDTQYF. As DNA, the CDR3 is TGCGCCAGCAGCCTGGGCGGGTCCGATGATACGCAGTATTTT.

CDR3 bases: TGTGCCTGGAGGAGGGAGGGAGATACGCAGTATTTT. This sequence encodes CAWRREGDTQYF. The rearrangement joins TRBV30 to TRBJ2-3; 7 bases agree with TRBD2. CDR3 length: 12 residues. Germline V gene data show CDR1 as GTSNPN and CDR2 as SVGIG (reference sequence). The trim removed 3 bases at V and 5 bases at J, leaving 2 bases unmatched.

The V and J genes are TRBV29-1 and TRBJ2-2, with D unclear. V shed 1 base and J shed 4 bases, with 13 bases lying between them. This CDR3 spans 15 amino acids. Germline CDR1 reads SQVTM; CDR2 reads ANQGSEA. CDR3 nucleotide sequence: TGCAGCGTTGAAGTCGGTCAGGCGGTCACCGGGGAGCTGTTTTTT. Translated: CSVEVGQAVTGELFF.

The chain links TRBV20-1 to TRBJ2-7, with D maybe TRBD2 (7 bases). In germline, CDR1 is DFQATT, CDR2 SNEGSKA (reference sequence). Deletions cut 7 bases from V and 0 bases from J, with 22 bases between. This CDR3 contains 16 residues. In nucleotides, the CDR3 is TGCAGTGGTTTGCCACACAGGGAGGGATACTCCTACGAGCAGTACTTC. Protein: CSGLPHREGYSYEQYF.

The rearrangement uses TRBV20-1 and TRBJ2-4, with D perhaps TRBD1 or TRBD2 (6 bases each). V dropped 3 bases and J dropped 8 bases, with 14 bases sitting between them. Germline V gives CDR1 DFQATT, CDR2 SNEGSKA (reference sequence). This CDR3 is 13 amino acids long. The CDR3 nucleotides are TGCAGTGCTAGTGGAGGGAAGGGGGACATTCAGTACTTC. Encoded protein: CSASGGKGDIQYF.

V gene TRBV3-1 combines with J gene TRBJ2-2, with TRBD1 as a possible D gene (5 bases). The ends were cut back, 3 bases at V and 5 bases at J, with 7 bases in the middle. This CDR3 has 13 residues. Germline assignment: CDR1 LGHDT and CDR2 YNNKEL (reference sequence). CDR3 nucleotide sequence: TGTGCCAGCAGCCAGCAGGGTACCGGGGAGCTGTTTTTT. This translates into CASSQQGTGELFF. Full variable domain (rest looked up from reference TRBV3-1 and TRBJ2-2): DTAVSQTPKYLVTQMGNDKSIKCEQNLGHDTMYWYKQDSKKFLKIMFSYNNKELIINETVPNRFSPKSPDKAHLNLHINSLELGDSAVYFCASSQQGTGELFFGEGSRLTVL.

In DNA, the CDR3 is TGTGCCAGCAGCCAAATGAACACTGAAGCTTTCTTT. It is translated as CASSQMNTEAFF. V usage is TRBV3-1 and J usage is TRBJ1-1, with unresolved D. CDR1 and CDR2 from the germline V gene are LGHDT and YNNKEL (reference sequence). Trimming stripped 2 bases from V and 0 bases from J, with 1 base between. The CDR3 runs to 12 residues.

The chain joins TRBV19 to TRBJ1-5; tentatively, D is TRBD1 (6 bases). In germline, CDR1 is LNHDA, CDR2 SQIVND (reference sequence). CDR3 length: 15 amino acids. Trimming cost V 6 bases and J 2 bases, with 14 bases left between them. This chain's CDR3 is CASRQQGAGNQPQHF. The CDR3 DNA reads TGTGCCAGTAGACAACAGGGTGCAGGCAATCAGCCCCAGCATTTT.